This T cell receptor beta chain was captured in a study of CXCR3-negative and CXCR3-positive naive CD8 T cells. Libraries of TRB cDNA were made by 5' RACE and carried UMIs. TCRdb re-called the 5' RACE reads, yielding one record per CDR3 amino acid sequence without DNA. The sample table sets out 25,000 to 35,000 distinct CDR3 sequences. Broader study findings: Naive CXCR3-positive and CXCR3-negative cells shared similar TRBV-TRBJ usage, unlike memory cells. Both naive subsets carried similar amounts of surface CD5, so TCR strength was inferred from TRB CDR3 properties. The study found comparably high diversity in both naive subsets and much lower diversity in memory CD8+ cells.

In the case of this clonotype: Its antigen is not known.

CDR3 length: 12 residues. Germline-derived CDR1 and CDR2 are SGHNT and YYREEE (reference sequence). This chain links TRBV5-4 with TRBJ2-1. This receptor was identified in a human donor in good health. Some clones in this sample may be carry-over from other donors' samples. The sequenced material came from memory CD8+ T cells from blood. The CDR3 reads CASSPKMNEQFF.